These 7 T cell receptor beta chains came from one sample sequenced in a study of T cell changes during pregnancy in multiple sclerosis. Some clones are missing from TCRdb's copy, which holds only in-frame ones; the method was immunoSEQ multiplex PCR. The table includes approximately 70,000 clones, roughly 91% detected once. The source material was peripheral blood, sampled in the third trimester of pregnancy. Receptors were obtained from a female donor in good health, enrolled as a control in a pregnancy study.

The chain joins TRBV5-8 to TRBJ2-7, with TRBD2 identical over 9 bases. J lost 2 bases, V lost 3 bases, and 6 bases had no gene match. Germline V gives CDR1 SGHTS, CDR2 YDEGEE. The CDR3 runs 15 residues. CDR3 DNA sequence: TGTGCCAGCAGCTACCGGACTAGCGCTACCTACGAGCAGTACTTC. This sequence encodes CASSYRTSATYEQYF.

The chain links TRBV2 to TRBJ2-7, with D possibly TRBD1 on 6 matching bases. CDR3 length equals 12 residues. V was clipped by 6 bases and J by 6 bases, with 12 bases between them. Germline V lookup: CDR1 SNHLY, CDR2 FYNNEI. DNA of the CDR3: TGTGCCAGCAGCTTGGGGGCTTCCGAGCAGTACTTC. It yields the protein CASSLGASEQYF. Together with reference TRBV2 and TRBJ2-7, the CDR3 gives the full variable domain: EPEVTQTPSHQVTQMGQEVILRCVPISNHLYFYWYRQILGQKVEFLVSFYNNEISEKSEIFDDQFSVERPDGSNFTLKIRSTKLEDSAMYFCASSLGASEQYFGPGTRLTVT.

V gene TRBV4-3 combines with J gene TRBJ2-6; 12 positions match TRBD1. Germline V gene sequence: CDR1 LGHNA, CDR2 YSLEER. V lost 5 bases and J lost 0; bases outside the gene matches: 5. The CDR3 spans 18 residues. As DNA, the CDR3 is TGCGCCAGCAGCGGCGGGACAGGGGGCGGCTCTGGGGCCAACGTCCTGACTTTC. It specifies CASSGGTGGGSGANVLTF.

The rearrangement links TRBV6-1 to TRBJ2-3; a weak D match, TRBD1 (6 bases). CDR3 length equals 16 residues. Germline CDR1 and CDR2: MNHNS and SASEGT. The V and J ends lost 1 base and 1 base respectively, with 12 bases between them. CDR3: CASSEGGWTGTDTQYF. CDR3 bases: TGTGCCAGCAGTGAAGGCGGGTGGACAGGCACAGATACGCAGTATTTT.

This chain joins TRBV14 and TRBJ1-5; D is unresolved. This CDR3 region has 17 residues. Germline values: CDR1 SGHDN, CDR2 FVKESK. V lost 4 bases, J lost 0 bases, and 16 bases lay in between. Here the CDR3 reads CASSPVVHRDSNQPQHF. CDR3 DNA sequence: TGTGCCAGCAGCCCAGTAGTCCATCGGGATAGCAATCAGCCCCAGCATTTT.

The chain links TRBV5-1 to TRBJ1-4; weak D call: TRBD1 (6 bases). Germline assignment: CDR1 SGHRS and CDR2 YFSETQ. The CDR3 has 13 amino acids. Deletions cut 0 bases from V and 8 bases from J, with 8 bases between. This chain's CDR3 is CASSLGTAEKLFF. Written as DNA, the CDR3 is TGCGCCAGCAGCTTGGGGACAGCCGAAAAACTGTTTTTT.

The chain couples TRBV19 to TRBJ2-4; the match to TRBD1 covers 7 bases. The CDR3 has 16 residues. Germline V lookup: CDR1 LNHDA, CDR2 SQIVND (reference sequence). V dropped 8 bases and J dropped 2; count of bases not matched to a gene: 12. The CDR3 DNA reads TGTGCCAGTGCTCACGGGACAGTTGATACCAAAAACATTCAGTACTTC. It codes for CASAHGTVDTKNIQYF.